The clone carrying this TCR beta chain was recorded a few times. Deletions cut 5 bases from V and 0 bases from J, with 8 bases between. CDR3 length: 13 residues. Germline-derived CDR1 and CDR2 are MGHDK and SYGVNS. Following extraction, RNA underwent reverse transcription to cDNA, which served as the sequencing template. Repertoires were generated with immunoSEQ multiplex PCR, while TCRdb's copy carries only in-frame clones and drops some. The repertoire holds over 110,000 clones, 40% to 65% seen once, with over 0.85% in the top ten. The record originates from a study of CD8+ T cells in alopecia areata.

V usage is TRBV25-1 and J usage is TRBJ2-7; the D gene is possibly TRBD1 (6 bases). Sequencing used CD4+ T cells sorted from blood, obtained at week 0. This receptor was obtained from a human donor with alopecia areata. CDR3 residues: CASSTGNSYEQYF. The CDR3 coding sequence is TGTGCCAGCAGTACAGGGAACTCCTACGAGCAGTACTTC.